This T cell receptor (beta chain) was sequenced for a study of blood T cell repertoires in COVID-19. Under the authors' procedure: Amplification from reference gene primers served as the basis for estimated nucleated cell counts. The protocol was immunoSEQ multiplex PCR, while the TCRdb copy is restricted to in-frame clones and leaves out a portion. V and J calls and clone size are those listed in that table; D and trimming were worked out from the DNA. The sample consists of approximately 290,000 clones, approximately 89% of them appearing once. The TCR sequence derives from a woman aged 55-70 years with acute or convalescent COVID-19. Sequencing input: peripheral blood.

The CDR3 reads CASSRGSGQGSYEQYF. The CDR3 DNA reads as TGTGCCAGCAGCCGTGGATCGGGCCAGGGATCCTACGAGCAGTACTTC. The chain carries TRBV3-1 (or the pseudogene TRBV3-2) and TRBJ2-7, with a weak D call TRBD1 (5 bases). Germline CDR1 reads LGHDT; CDR2 reads YNNKEL (reference sequence). This CDR3 is built from 16 residues. V lost 4 bases and J lost 1, with 17 bases in between.